The source of this TCR beta chain is a study of early stage breast cancer tumors. Findings of the study overall: Bulk DNA sequencing of unsorted cells missed chain pairing and markers.

The CDR3 runs to 15 residues. Concerning this clone itself: Its antigen is not known.

Data came from immunoSEQ multiplex PCR; TCRdb stores just in-frame clones and leaves some out. The sample holds about 72,000 clones, approximately 79% seen once. This receptor was identified in a person in their 60s with breast cancer. The sequenced sample was blood. The chain is built from TRBV12-2 and TRBJ1-1. TRBV12-2 is flagged as a pseudogene. As DNA, the CDR3 is TGTGCAAGTCGCTTTACAACCAGCGGGCCGCCTAAAGCTTTCTTT. Protein product: CASRFTTSGPPKAFF.